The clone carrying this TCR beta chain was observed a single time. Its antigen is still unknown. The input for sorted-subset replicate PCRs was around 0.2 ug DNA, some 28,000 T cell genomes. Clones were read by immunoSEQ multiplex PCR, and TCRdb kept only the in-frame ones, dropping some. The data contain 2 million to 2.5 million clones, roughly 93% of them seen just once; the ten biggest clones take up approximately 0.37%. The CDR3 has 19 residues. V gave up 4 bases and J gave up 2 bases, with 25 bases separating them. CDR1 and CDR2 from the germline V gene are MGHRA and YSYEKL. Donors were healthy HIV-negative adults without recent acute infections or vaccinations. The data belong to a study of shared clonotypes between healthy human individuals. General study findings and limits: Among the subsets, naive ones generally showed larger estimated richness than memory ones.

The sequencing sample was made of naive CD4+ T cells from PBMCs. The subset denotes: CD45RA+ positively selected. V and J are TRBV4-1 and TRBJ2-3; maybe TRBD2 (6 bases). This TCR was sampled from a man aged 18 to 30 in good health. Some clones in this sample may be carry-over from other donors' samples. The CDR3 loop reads CASSLSPLATRDHTDTQYF. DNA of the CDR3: TGCGCCAGCAGCCTCTCCCCACTAGCAACGAGGGACCACACAGATACGCAGTATTTT.